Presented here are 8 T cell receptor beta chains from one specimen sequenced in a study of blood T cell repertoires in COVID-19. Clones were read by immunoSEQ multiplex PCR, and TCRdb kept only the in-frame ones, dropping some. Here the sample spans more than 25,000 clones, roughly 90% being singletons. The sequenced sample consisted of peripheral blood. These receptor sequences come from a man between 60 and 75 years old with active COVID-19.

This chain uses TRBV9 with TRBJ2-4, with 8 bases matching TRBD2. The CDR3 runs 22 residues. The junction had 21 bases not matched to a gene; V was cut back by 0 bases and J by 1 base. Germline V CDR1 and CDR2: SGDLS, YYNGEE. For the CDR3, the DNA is TGTGCCAGCAGCGTAGGCGGGAGGATCAGGGCACGAGGTCCTGTGGCCAAAAACATTCAGTACTTC. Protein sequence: CASSVGGRIRARGPVAKNIQYF.

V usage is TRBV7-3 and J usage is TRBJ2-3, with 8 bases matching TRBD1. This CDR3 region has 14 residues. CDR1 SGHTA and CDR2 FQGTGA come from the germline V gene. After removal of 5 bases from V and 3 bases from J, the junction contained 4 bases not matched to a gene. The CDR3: CASSRTGRTDTQYF. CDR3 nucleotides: TGTGCCAGCAGCCGGACAGGGCGTACAGATACGCAGTATTTT.

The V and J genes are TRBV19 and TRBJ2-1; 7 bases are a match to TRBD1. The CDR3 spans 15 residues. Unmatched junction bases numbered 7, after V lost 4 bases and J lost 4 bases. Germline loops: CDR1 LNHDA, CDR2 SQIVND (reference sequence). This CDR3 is CASSNRQGGYNEQFF. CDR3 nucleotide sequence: TGTGCCAGTAGTAATCGACAGGGCGGGTACAATGAGCAGTTCTTC.

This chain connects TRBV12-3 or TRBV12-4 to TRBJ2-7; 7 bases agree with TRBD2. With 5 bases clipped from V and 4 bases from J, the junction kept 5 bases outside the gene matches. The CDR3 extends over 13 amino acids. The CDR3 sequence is CASSEAGTYEQYF. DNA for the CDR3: TGTGCCAGCAGTGAAGCGGGGACTTACGAGCAGTACTTC.

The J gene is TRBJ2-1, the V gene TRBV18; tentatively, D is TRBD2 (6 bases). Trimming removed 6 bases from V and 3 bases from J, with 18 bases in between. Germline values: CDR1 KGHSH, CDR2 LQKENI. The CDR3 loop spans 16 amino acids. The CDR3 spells CASSQGDSRNYNEQFF. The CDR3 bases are TGTGCCAGCTCTCAAGGGGACTCTCGGAACTACAATGAGCAGTTCTTC.

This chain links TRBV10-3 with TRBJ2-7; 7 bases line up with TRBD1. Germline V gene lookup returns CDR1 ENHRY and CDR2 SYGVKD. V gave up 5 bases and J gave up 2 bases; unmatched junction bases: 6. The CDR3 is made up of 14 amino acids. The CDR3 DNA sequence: TGTGCCATCAGTAGACCGACAGGGACCTACGAGCAGTACTTC. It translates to CAISRPTGTYEQYF.

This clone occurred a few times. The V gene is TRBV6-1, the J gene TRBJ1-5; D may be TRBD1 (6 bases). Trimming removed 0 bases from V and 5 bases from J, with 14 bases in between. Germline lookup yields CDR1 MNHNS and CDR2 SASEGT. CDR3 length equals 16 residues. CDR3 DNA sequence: TGTGCCAGCAGTGAAGCGCGATTGGGGGGGCATCAGCCCCAGCATTTT. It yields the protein CASSEARLGGHQPQHF.

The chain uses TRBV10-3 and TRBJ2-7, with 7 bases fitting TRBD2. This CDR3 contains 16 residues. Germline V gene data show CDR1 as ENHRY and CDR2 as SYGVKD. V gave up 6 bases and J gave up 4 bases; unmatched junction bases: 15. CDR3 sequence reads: CAISSMGGGRPYEQYF. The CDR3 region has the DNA TGTGCCATCAGCTCGATGGGCGGGGGACGTCCTTACGAGCAGTACTTC.